The clone carrying this T cell receptor beta chain appeared a single time. Original analysis: Nucleated cell counts were estimated from reference gene primer amplification. TCRdb's table, derived via immunoSEQ multiplex PCR, lists solely in-frame clones and lacks some. Clonal size and the V and J genes are those of that table, whereas D and trimming came from the DNA. The sample holds 250,000 to 300,000 clones, about nine tenths seen once. This sample is drawn from a study of blood T cell repertoires in COVID-19. At the level of the study: Whether acute or convalescent, the COVID-19 samples came from the United States, Italy and Spain.

The CDR3 sequence is 14 residues long. V lost 10 bases to trimming and J lost 1 base, with 14 bases between them. Germline V gene data show CDR1 as MNHEY and CDR2 as SVGAGI. The chain joins TRBV6-5 to TRBJ1-3, with no clear D. This receptor was obtained from a woman in her forties with acute or convalescent COVID-19. Sequencing was performed on peripheral blood. The CDR3 DNA reads as TGTGCCACCGGGAGCGGCGGATCTGGAAACACCATATATTTT. This sequence encodes CATGSGGSGNTIYF.